This T cell receptor beta chain was sequenced during a study of blood T cell repertoires in COVID-19. About the study: COVID-19 samples from acute and convalescent phases originated in the United States, Italy and Spain.

The Seattle site enrolled patients during active infection and followed them longitudinally. V lost 4 bases and J 1 base, leaving 11 bases between the germline ends. The CDR3 sequence is 15 residues long. In germline, CDR1 is MNHEY, CDR2 SVGAGI. Authors' analysis steps: Nucleated cell number was recorded as an estimate derived from reference gene primer amplification. TCRdb's copy holds only in-frame clones and misses some; the assay was immunoSEQ multiplex PCR. That table furnishes V, J and clone size, whereas the DNA furnished D and trimming. The sample contains approximately 290,000 clones, nearly 90% of which appear only once.

Sequenced: peripheral blood. The sequence was obtained from a woman younger than 45 with COVID-19, enrolled during active disease. The chain has TRBV6-5 and TRBJ1-5; D is possibly TRBD1 (5 bases). CDR3 amino acids: CASSLSRQSNQPQHF. As DNA, the CDR3 is TGTGCCAGCAGTTTGTCCCGACAGAGCAATCAGCCCCAGCATTTT.